The 11 T cell receptor beta chains in this list originate from one sample, sequenced in a study of blood T cell repertoires in COVID-19. TCRdb keeps only in-frame clones here, not all; method: immunoSEQ multiplex PCR. Among over 300,000 clones listed, 85% were seen once. The sequenced material came from peripheral blood. The receptor set was obtained from a human donor in a cohort sampled during active COVID-19.

This clone has a handful of counts. The chain couples TRBV2 to TRBJ1-5; a possible D gene is TRBD1 (5 bases). The CDR3 has 15 amino acids. With 5 bases removed from V and 2 bases from J, the gap between germline ends came to 13 bases. CDR1 is SNHLY and CDR2 is FYNNEI in the germline V gene. The CDR3 loop reads CASSLFPTGNQPQHF. The DNA for the CDR3 is TGTGCCAGCAGTCTATTTCCGACAGGCAATCAGCCCCAGCATTTT.

The chain combines TRBV18 with TRBJ1-4; tentative D call: TRBD1 (6 bases). The CDR3 sequence is 16 residues long. The germline V and J ends were trimmed by 4 bases and 0 bases, with 12 bases remaining between them. Germline loops: CDR1 KGHSH, CDR2 LQKENI. CDR3: CASSRGQGTTNEKLFF. The CDR3 bases are TGTGCCAGCTCACGGGGGCAGGGGACAACTAATGAAAAACTGTTTTTT.

V gene TRBV27 combines with J gene TRBJ2-2; possible D gene TRBD1, 6 bases. From germline, CDR1 is MNHEY and CDR2 SMNVEV (reference sequence). V was shortened by 6 bases and J by 4 bases, with 12 bases between the two germline ends. CDR3 length: 14 amino acids. The CDR3 protein is CASSRGQITGELFF. CDR3 nucleotides: TGTGCCAGCAGCAGGGGACAAATCACCGGGGAGCTGTTTTTT.

This chain uses TRBV10-1 with TRBJ2-3; D is perhaps TRBD2 (5 bases). The CDR3 contains 15 residues. With 3 bases removed from V and 2 bases from J, the gap between germline ends came to 12 bases. CDR1 is WNHNN and CDR2 is SYGVQD in the germline V gene (reference sequence). The CDR3 DNA follows: TGCGCCAGCAGTGAACTCGGCGGGCCCACAGATACGCAGTATTTT. Protein: CASSELGGPTDTQYF.

The rearrangement links TRBV14 to TRBJ2-7; 10 positions agree with TRBD1. Germline lookup yields CDR1 SGHDN and CDR2 FVKESK. The CDR3 contains 15 residues. V shed 1 base and J 4 bases; nucleotides not matched to a gene: 4. CDR3 residues: CASSQVTGGLYEQYF. For the CDR3, the DNA is TGTGCCAGCAGCCAAGTGACAGGGGGCCTTTACGAGCAGTACTTC.

V and J are TRBV12-3 or TRBV12-4 and TRBJ1-2, with no clear D. The CDR3 has 13 amino acids. V lost 7 bases and J lost 7, with 16 bases in between. The CDR3 reads CASTLGSYSGYTF. CDR3 in DNA: TGTGCCAGCACACTCGGGAGTTACTCTGGCTACACCTTC.

This sequence joins TRBV6-5 and TRBJ1-1, with a weak D call TRBD1 (6 bases). The CDR3 consists of 15 residues. Trimming pared 5 bases from V and 1 base from J, leaving 14 bases between. Germline CDR1 MNHEY, CDR2 SVGAGI. CDR3 bases: TGTGCCAGCAGTCCCTCCAGGGGCCCGAACACTGAAGCTTTCTTT. Protein product: CASSPSRGPNTEAFF.

V gene TRBV19 combines with J gene TRBJ1-5; a weak D match, TRBD1 (6 bases). There are 15 residues in the CDR3. Germline-derived CDR1 and CDR2 are LNHDA and SQIVND (reference sequence). Trimming removed 5 bases from V and 1 base from J, with 12 bases in between. CDR3 in DNA: TGTGCCAGTAGTCTGCAGGGGTTGAGCAATCAGCCCCAGCATTTT. This encodes CASSLQGLSNQPQHF.

The V call is TRBV4-1, the J call TRBJ2-1; 7 bases map to TRBD1. The CDR3 covers 17 residues. Trimming took 5 bases from V and 4 from J; bases not matched to a gene: 14. Germline V gene lookup returns CDR1 MGHRA and CDR2 YSYEKL. The CDR3 DNA reads as TGCGCCAGCAGCAGGGTCCCGGGACAGTTTGCTTACAATGAGCAGTTCTTC. It yields the protein CASSRVPGQFAYNEQFF.

The rearrangement links TRBV9 to TRBJ2-5, with 11 bases that match TRBD2. J was trimmed by 5 bases and V by 3 bases; bases with no gene match: 6. Per germline, CDR1 SGDLS and CDR2 YYNGEE. CDR3 length equals 15 residues. CDR3 loop: CASSATSGGEETQYF. The DNA of the CDR3 is TGTGCCAGCAGCGCTACTAGCGGGGGAGAGGAGACCCAGTACTTC.

This chain links TRBV4-2 with TRBJ1-1, with TRBD1 as a possible D gene (5 bases). The CDR3 has 14 amino acids. The V gene lost 0 bases and the J gene lost 9 bases, with 14 bases spanning the gap. Germline values: CDR1 LGHNA, CDR2 YNFKEQ. This CDR3 reads CASSQDQSLGQAFF. The CDR3 DNA reads as TGTGCCAGCAGCCAAGATCAGTCCTTGGGGCAAGCTTTCTTT.